This is a list of T cell receptor beta chains from one sample in a study of OX40 agonist ivuxolimab in advanced cancers. TCRdb's copy holds only in-frame clones and misses some; the assay was immunoSEQ multiplex PCR. The table shows tens of thousands of clones, with about 91% occurring only once. Here the sequenced sample was CD4+ or CD8+ T cells sorted from blood, taken in a trial of the OX40 agonist ivuxolimab. The source of these receptors is an adult with an advanced solid tumor such as melanoma, head and neck, liver or kidney cancer. CDR3s include the opening cysteine and the closing phenylalanine or tryptophan. Fields, in order: J gene, V gene, CDR3 protein.

j_call: TRBJ2-7
v_call: TRBV5-1
cdr3_aa: CASSLAPELSYEQYF

j_call: TRBJ1-3
v_call: TRBV18
cdr3_aa: CASSLQVSGNTIYF

j_call: TRBJ1-1
v_call: TRBV29-1
cdr3_aa: CSHSGTTNTEAFF

j_call: TRBJ1-2
v_call: TRBV5-4
cdr3_aa: CASSFLQGVGNGYTF

j_call: TRBJ2-1
v_call: TRBV18
cdr3_aa: CASSPLASYNEQFF

j_call: TRBJ2-1
v_call: TRBV7-2
cdr3_aa: CASSLDLSGGYNEQFF

j_call: TRBJ2-6
v_call: TRBV6-5
cdr3_aa: CASSRPPEANVLTF

j_call: TRBJ2-1
v_call: TRBV7-2
cdr3_aa: CASSWAGSSYNEQFF

j_call: TRBJ1-2
v_call: TRBV18
cdr3_aa: CASSPQGAQDGYTF

j_call: TRBJ2-1
v_call: TRBV28
cdr3_aa: CASSLSHRAYNEQFF

j_call: TRBJ2-7
v_call: TRBV15
cdr3_aa: CATSSDNPAREQYF

j_call: TRBJ1-3
v_call: TRBV5-1
cdr3_aa: CASSLYGIDSGNTIYF

j_call: TRBJ1-5
v_call: TRBV19
cdr3_aa: CASSLLLDRGRNQPQHF

j_call: TRBJ2-2
v_call: TRBV5-1
cdr3_aa: CASSSLVRDRNTGELFF

j_call: TRBJ2-1
v_call: TRBV11-2
cdr3_aa: CASSSGAGVSYNEQFF

j_call: TRBJ2-7
v_call: TRBV7-6
cdr3_aa: CASSLGNTRSYEQYF

j_call: TRBJ1-3
v_call: TRBV27
cdr3_aa: CASRGQNSGNTIYF